What follows is one T cell receptor (beta chain) and its context. Its cognate antigen is unknown. One end of the junction does not line up with germline, which may come from a read error. This CDR3 spans 16 amino acids. Germline CDR1 is SEHNR and CDR2 is FQNEAQ (reference sequence). Primers for the PCR totalled 60 Vbeta and 13 Jbeta. Sequenced by immunoSEQ multiplex PCR; TCRdb stores in-frame clones only, minus some. Of about 160,000 clones listed, roughly three quarters are singletons. The entry originates in a study of cytomegalovirus exposure and HLA in healthy donors. Study observations and caveats: In a later analysis, DRB1 alleles had the most associated TCRs; HLA-C alleles the fewest.

Specimen: PBMCs. V gene TRBV7-9 combines with J gene TRBJ1-4; the match to TRBD1 covers 9 bases. The clonotype was recovered from a man between 18 and 29 years old in good health and CMV-seropositive. CDR3 bases: TGTTCCAGCAGCACCACCTCCGGGACAGGGAATGAAAAACTGTTTTTT. Translation gives CSSSTTSGTGNEKLFF.